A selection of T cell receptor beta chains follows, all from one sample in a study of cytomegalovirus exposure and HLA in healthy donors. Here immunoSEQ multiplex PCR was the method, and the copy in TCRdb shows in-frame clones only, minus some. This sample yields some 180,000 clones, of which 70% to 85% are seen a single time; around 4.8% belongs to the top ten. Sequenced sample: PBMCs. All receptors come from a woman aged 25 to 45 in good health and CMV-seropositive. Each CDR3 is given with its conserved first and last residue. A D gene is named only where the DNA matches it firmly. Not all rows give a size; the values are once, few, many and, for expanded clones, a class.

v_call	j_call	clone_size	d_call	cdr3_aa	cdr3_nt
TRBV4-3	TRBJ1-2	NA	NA	CASSQDPKLYGYTF	TGCGCCAGCAGCCAAGACCCCAAACTCTATGGCTACACCTTC
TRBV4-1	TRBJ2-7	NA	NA	CASSQDPKNPGSYEQYF	TGCGCCAGCAGCCAAGACCCGAAAAACCCGGGTTCCTACGAGCAGTACTTC
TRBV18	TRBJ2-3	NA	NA	CASSRGRGDTQYF	TGTGCCAGCTCACGAGGCCGCGGAGATACGCAGTATTTT
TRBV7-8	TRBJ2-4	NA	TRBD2	CASSLLGLADKNIQYF	TGTGCCAGCAGCTTATTGGGACTAGCGGACAAAAACATTCAGTACTTC
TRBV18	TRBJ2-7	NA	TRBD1	CASSLGQGSYEQYF	TGTGCCAGCTCACTGGGACAGGGATCCTACGAGCAGTACTTC
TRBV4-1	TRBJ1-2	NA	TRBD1	CASTLHRGQSYGYTF	TGCGCCAGCACACTGCACAGGGGGCAGAGCTATGGCTACACCTTC
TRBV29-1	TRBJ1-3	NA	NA	CCSGNRSGNTIYF	TGCTGTTCCGGGAACCGCTCTGGAAACACCATATATTTT
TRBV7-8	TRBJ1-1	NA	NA	CASSAQARTDEAFF	TGTGCCAGCAGCGCGCAAGCAAGGACAGATGAAGCTTTCTTT
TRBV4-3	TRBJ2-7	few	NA	CASSQETLDSPYEQYF	TGCGCCAGCAGCCAAGAGACCCTGGACAGCCCCTACGAGCAGTACTTC
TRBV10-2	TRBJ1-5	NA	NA	CASSPVADQPQHF	TGCGCCAGCAGTCCGGTCGCGGATCAGCCCCAGCATTTT
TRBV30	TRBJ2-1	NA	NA	CAWSVLGTQSYNEQFF	TGTGCCTGGAGTGTTTTGGGGACACAGTCCTACAATGAGCAGTTCTTC
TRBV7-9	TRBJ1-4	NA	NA	CASASGRAPEKLFF	TGTGCCAGCGCTTCGGGCAGGGCCCCTGAAAAACTGTTTTTT
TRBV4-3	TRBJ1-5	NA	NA	CASSQDSGVRGNQPQHF	TGCGCCAGCAGCCAAGATTCGGGGGTCCGGGGCAATCAGCCCCAGCATTTT
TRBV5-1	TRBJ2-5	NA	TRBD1	CASSLGGQGYETQYF	TGCGCCAGCAGCTTGGGGGGACAGGGTTATGAGACCCAGTACTTC
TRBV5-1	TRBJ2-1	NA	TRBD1	CASSLGADRDNEQFF	TGCGCCAGCAGCTTGGGGGCCGACAGGGACAATGAGCAGTTCTTC
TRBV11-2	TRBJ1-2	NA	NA	CASSYETGFVYGYTF	TGTGCCAGCAGCTATGAGACAGGTTTTGTCTATGGCTACACCTTC